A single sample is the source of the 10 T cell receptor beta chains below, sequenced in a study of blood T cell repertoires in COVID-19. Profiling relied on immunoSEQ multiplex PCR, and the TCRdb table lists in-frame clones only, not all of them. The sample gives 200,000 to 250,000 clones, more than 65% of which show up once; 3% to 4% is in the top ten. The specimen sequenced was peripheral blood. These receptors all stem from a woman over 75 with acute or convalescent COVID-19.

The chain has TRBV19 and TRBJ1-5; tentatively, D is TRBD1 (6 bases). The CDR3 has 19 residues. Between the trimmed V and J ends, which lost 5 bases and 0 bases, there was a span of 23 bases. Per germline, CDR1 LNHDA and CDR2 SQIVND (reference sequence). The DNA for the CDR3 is TGTGCCAGTAGTCCACAGACAGGAGCTAATCTGAATAGCAATCAGCCCCAGCATTTT. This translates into CASSPQTGANLNSNQPQHF.

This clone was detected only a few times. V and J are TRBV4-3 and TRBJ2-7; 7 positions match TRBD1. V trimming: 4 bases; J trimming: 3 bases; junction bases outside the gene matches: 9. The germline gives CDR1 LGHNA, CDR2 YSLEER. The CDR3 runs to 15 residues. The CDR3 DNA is TGCGCCAGCAGCCTCGGGACAGTCACCCTCTACGAGCAGTACTTC. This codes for CASSLGTVTLYEQYF.

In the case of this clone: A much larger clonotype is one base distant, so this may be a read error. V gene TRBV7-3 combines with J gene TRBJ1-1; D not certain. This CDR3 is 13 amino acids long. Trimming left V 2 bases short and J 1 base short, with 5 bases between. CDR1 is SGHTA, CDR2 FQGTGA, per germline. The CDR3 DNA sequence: TGTGCCAGCAGCTTACAGGAGAACACTGAAGCTTTCTTT. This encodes CASSLQENTEAFF.

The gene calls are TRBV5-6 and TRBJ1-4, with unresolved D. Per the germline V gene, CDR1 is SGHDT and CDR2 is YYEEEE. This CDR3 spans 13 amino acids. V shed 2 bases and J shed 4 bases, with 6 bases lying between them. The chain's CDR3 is CASSFFGNEKLFF. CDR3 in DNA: TGTGCCAGCAGCTTTTTCGGTAATGAAAAACTGTTTTTT.

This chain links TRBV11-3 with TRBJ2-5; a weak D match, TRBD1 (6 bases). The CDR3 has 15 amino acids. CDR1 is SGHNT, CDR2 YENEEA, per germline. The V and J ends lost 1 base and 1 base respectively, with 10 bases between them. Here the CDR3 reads CASSLGLQGQETQYF. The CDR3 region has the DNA TGTGCCAGCAGCTTAGGTCTACAGGGCCAAGAGACCCAGTACTTC.

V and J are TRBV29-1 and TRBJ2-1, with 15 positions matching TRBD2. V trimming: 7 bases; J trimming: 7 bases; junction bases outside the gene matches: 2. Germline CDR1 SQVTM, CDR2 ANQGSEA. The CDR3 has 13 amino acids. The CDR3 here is CSGTSGGANEQFF. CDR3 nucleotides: TGCAGCGGGACTAGCGGGGGGGCAAATGAGCAGTTCTTC.

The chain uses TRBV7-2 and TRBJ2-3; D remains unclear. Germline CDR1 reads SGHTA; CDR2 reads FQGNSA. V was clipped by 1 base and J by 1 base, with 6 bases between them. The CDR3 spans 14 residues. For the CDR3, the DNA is TGTGCCAGCAGCTTAGGGGCGCGCACAGATACGCAGTATTTT. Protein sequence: CASSLGARTDTQYF.

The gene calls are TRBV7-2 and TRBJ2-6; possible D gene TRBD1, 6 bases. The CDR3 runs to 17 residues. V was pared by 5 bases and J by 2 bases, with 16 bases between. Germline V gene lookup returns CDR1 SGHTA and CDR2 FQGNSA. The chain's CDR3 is CASSPDRLGTGANVLTF. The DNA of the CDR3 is TGTGCCAGCAGCCCCGACAGGCTGGGCACTGGGGCCAACGTCCTGACTTTC.

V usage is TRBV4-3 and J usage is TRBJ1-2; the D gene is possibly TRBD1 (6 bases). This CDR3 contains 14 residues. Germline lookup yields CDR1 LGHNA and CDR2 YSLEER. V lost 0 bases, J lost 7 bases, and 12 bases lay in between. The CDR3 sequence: CASSQDLTGSGYTF. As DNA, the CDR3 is TGCGCCAGCAGCCAAGACCTCACAGGGTCTGGCTACACCTTC.

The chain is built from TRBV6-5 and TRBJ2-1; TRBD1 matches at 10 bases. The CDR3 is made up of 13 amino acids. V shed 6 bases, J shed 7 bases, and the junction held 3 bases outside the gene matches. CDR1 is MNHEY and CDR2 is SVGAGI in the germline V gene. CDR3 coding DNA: TGTGCCAGCAGAGGACAGGGGGGAAATGAGCAGTTCTTC. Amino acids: CASRGQGGNEQFF.